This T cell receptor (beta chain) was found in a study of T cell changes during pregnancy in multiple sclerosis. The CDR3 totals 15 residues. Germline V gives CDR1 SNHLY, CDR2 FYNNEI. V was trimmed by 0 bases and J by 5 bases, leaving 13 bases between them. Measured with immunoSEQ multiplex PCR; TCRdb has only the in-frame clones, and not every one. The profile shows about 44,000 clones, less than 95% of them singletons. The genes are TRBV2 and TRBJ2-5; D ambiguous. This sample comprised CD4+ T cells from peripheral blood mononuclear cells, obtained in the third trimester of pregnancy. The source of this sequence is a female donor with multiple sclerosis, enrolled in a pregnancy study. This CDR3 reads CASSEARLIGETQYF. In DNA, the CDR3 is TGTGCCAGCAGTGAAGCGCGTCTTATCGGGGAGACCCAGTACTTC.